The T cell receptor (beta chain) described here comes from a study of cytomegalovirus exposure and HLA in healthy donors. Overall study: In terms of ancestry, the Caucasian-associated cluster contained roughly 81% of the roughly 400 genotyped donors. Broader study findings: The study flagged 150 to 200 TCR beta chains as cytomegalovirus-associated. Productive rates of about 90% or about 30% were seen for most TCR beta V segments in an earlier analysis.

PCR primers comprised 60 Vbeta and 13 Jbeta primers. Sequencing used immunoSEQ multiplex PCR; TCRdb keeps in-frame clones, though not all of them. The data show 250,000 or so clones, around 81% seen once. Looked up from germline, CDR1 is MDHEN and CDR2 is SYDVKM. V lost 3 bases and J lost 4, with 11 bases in between. This CDR3 has 14 amino acids. To note about this clone: Its antigen is undetermined.

V and J are TRBV28 and TRBJ2-3; a possible D gene is TRBD1 (5 bases). This TCR came from a woman aged 55-69 years in good health and CMV-seropositive. The sample taken for sequencing was PBMCs. The CDR3 loop reads CASSFSGMADTQYF. The DNA of the CDR3 is TGTGCCAGCAGTTTCTCAGGGATGGCAGATACGCAGTATTTT.